This T cell receptor (beta chain) came from a study of T cells after yellow fever vaccination. Production of TCR cDNA was by 5'RACE template switching, which also added a universal primer site and UMIs. TCRdb reprocessed the 5' RACE reads with MiXCR, giving one entry per CDR3 protein. This repertoire shows 300,000 or so distinct CDR3 sequences, over 10% found once; its top ten account for about 0.51%. This CDR3 comprises 14 residues. V lost 5 bases, J lost 2 bases, and 10 bases lay in between. Germline CDR1 and CDR2: SGHVS and FQNEAQ. The origin of this receptor is a man aged 30 to 45 who received the YFV17D yellow fever vaccine. The rearrangement uses TRBV7-8 and TRBJ2-1, with a tentative D call TRBD2 (6 bases). Sequenced material: CD4+ T cells sorted from PBMCs, taken 45 days after the yellow fever booster vaccination. DNA for the CDR3: TGTGCCAGCAGCGTTAGCGGAACCTACAATGAGCAGTTCTTC. This codes for CASSVSGTYNEQFF.